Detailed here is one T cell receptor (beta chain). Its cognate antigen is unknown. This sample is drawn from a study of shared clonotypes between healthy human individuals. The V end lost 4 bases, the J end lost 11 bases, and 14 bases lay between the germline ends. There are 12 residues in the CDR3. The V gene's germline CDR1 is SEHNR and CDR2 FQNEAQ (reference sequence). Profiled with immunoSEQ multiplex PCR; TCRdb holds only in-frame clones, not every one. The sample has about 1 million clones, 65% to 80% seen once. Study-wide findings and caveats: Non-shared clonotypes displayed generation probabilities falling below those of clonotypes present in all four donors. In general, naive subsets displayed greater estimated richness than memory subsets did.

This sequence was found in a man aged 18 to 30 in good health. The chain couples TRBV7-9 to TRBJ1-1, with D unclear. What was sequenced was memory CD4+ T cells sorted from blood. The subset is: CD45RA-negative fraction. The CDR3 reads CASSSAPGWAFF. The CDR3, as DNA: TGTGCCAGCAGCTCCGCGCCCGGGTGGGCTTTCTTT.